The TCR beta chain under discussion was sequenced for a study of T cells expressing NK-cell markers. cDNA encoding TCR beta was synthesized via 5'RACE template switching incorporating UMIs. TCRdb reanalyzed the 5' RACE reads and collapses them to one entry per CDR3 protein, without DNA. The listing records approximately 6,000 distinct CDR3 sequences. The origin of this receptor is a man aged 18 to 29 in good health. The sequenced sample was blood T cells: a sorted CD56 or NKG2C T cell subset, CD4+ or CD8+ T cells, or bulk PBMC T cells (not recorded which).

The CDR3 sequence is CASSPDRVADTQYF. V is TRBV18 and J is TRBJ2-3; TCRdb's D call of TRBD1 is untestable without DNA. Germline lookup yields CDR1 KGHSH and CDR2 LQKENI. The CDR3 extends over 14 amino acids.